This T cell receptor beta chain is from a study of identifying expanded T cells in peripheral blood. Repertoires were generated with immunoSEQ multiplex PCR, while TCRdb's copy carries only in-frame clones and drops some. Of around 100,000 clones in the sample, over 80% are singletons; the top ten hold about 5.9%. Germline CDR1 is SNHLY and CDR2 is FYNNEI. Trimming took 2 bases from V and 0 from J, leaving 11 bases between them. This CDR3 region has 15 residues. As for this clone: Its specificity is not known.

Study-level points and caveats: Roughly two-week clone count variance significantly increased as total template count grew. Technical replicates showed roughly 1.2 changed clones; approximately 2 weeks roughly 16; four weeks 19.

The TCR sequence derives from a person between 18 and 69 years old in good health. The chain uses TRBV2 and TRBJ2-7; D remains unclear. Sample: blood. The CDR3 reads CASSERPTTSYEQYF. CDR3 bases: TGTGCCAGCAGTGAACGGCCCACTACCTCCTACGAGCAGTACTTC.